This TCR beta chain was recovered during a study of human T cells and chemical hapten exposure (dated by TCRdb to the early 2020s). Describing the broader study: For sensitization, 2% DPC in acetone was applied to an approximately 2 cm by approximately 2 cm area of upper inner arm skin. In alopecia patients, the study followed how the peripheral blood TCR repertoire changed in vivo over primary and secondary sensitization to diphenylcyclopropenone (DPC), a hapten. Libraries were pooled for sequencing, and variation in per-sample TCR yields was attributed mainly to small differences in library volumes within the pool. The mostly female patient cohort included alopecia areata with under or over 50% scalp involvement, alopecia totalis and alopecia universalis. Throughout the study period of 20 to 30 weeks, patients also received therapeutic DPC doses to the scalp every week. Blood samples were taken from patients before sensitization (week 0) and at 2, 6 and about 24 weeks after DPC sensitization. Blood for TCR sequencing was provided by twenty-nine alopecia patients at one to four time points (pre-sensitization, 2, 6 and 24 weeks). Patch testing was performed on the upper back with Finn chambers containing 0.01% DPC, and the patch tests were scored after 6 days according to International Contact Dermatitis Research Group standards. The research as a whole found: Alopecia, a presumed autoimmune disease, was present in all patients, so the immune response of the patients might differ from that of healthy individuals. The number of TCRs above 1 in 1000 frequency did not change with DPC sensitization; there was no evidence of global repertoire structure alterations. After repeated subsampling, the strength of the expansion versus patch-test correlation and the threshold at which it became significant changed. Patch test score was positively correlated with the number of PT1 expanded TCRs, with significance at thresholds 8, 16 and 32 but not at 4. Significantly more large CDR3 similarity clusters were formed by expanded TCRs than by pre-sensitization or healthy control sets, consistent with antigen-driven responses.

The time point label, read with the paper, signifies: pre-sensitization, week 0. Interpreted using the paper, the treatment or condition label stands for: therapeutic diphenylcyclopropenone sensitization with weekly scalp DPC. Blood at each patch-test visit was drawn before the patch test was applied. Patients were considered eligible if aged 18 to 70, diagnosed with alopecia and deemed suitable for DPC therapy, and patients were excluded if pregnant. Total RNA was extracted from unfractionated whole blood collected in Tempus Blood RNA tubes. Based on the germline V gene, the CDR1 and CDR2 sequences are SQVTM and ANQGSEA. V is reduced by 5 bases and J by 2 bases, leaving a spacing of 12 bases between them. From cysteine to phenylalanine, the CDR3 is 13 amino acids long. This entry keeps only the CDR3 DNA: 39 bases, framed from base 1. This clonotype was picked up many times. It has no known antigen specificity. No qualities accompany the bases; no much larger clone lies one base away.

Receptor libraries were prepared by RACE. Sequencer: NextSeq 500. During library preparation, unique molecular identifiers were attached to individual cDNA molecules so that TCRs could be counted quantitatively and reproducibly. For every blood RNA sample, sequencing covered both the TCR alpha and TCR beta chains. The published analysis was carried out like this. The median number of TCRs per sample was over 95,000, ranging from roughly 23,224 to 700,000. V, J and CDR3 annotation of the TCR reads was performed with the Decombinator software suite. Every sample was subsampled to the same number of TCRs (28,000) for the PS versus PT1 abundance plots. TCRs were defined as expanded if absent before sensitization and observed at least eight times at the 2-week time point. TCRdb reprocessed the public reads (quality trimming at Q25 with fastp, clone calling with MiXCR) and kept in-frame beta chains. Rows are unified per CDR3 protein, each entry keeping the most common DNA and genes. The V and J calls follow TCRdb's processing rather than the paper's. In this sample the table shows some 400,000 distinct CDR3 sequences, 4% to 6% of which occur a single time. The ten most abundant clones make up 2.6% of the sample.

The sequencing used whole blood, collected in connection with sensitization to the hapten diphenylcyclopropenone (DPC). The receptor chain draws on TRBV29-1 and TRBJ1-2, with TRBD1 as a weak D call on 5 bases. The receptor's source is a woman between 50 and 59 years old with alopecia areata. Some clones in this sample may be carry-over from other donors' samples. The nucleotides are TGCAGCGTTTCCGGGACGGTAAACTATGGCTACACCTTC. This sequence encodes CSVSGTVNYGYTF.